Below, one T cell receptor (beta chain) is given with its context. Antigen: not known. Profiled with immunoSEQ multiplex PCR; TCRdb holds only in-frame clones, not every one. The sample has 1.5 million to 2.5 million clones, about 95% seen once. The naive CD8 population came from CD45RO-negative cells selected for CCR7, without terminally differentiated effector memory CD45RA+ cells. The CDR3 spans 14 residues. Trimming at V came to 5 bases and at J to 2 bases, leaving 3 bases not matched to a gene. Per germline, CDR1 LGHNA and CDR2 YNFKEQ. The sample comes from a study of shared clonotypes between healthy human individuals. Study outcomes and limitations: Clonotype sharing among donors was expected to depend on sequencing depth.

The sequence was collected from a young man in good health. Material: naive CD8+ T cells sorted from blood. V gene TRBV4-2 combines with J gene TRBJ2-7; TRBD1 matches at 10 bases. The CDR3 bases are TGTGCCAGCAGCATGGGGACAGGGGCCTACGAGCAGTACTTC. This sequence encodes CASSMGTGAYEQYF.